The 27 T cell receptor beta chains presented below share a single source sample, sequenced in a study of T cells in Graves' hyperthyroidism and ophthalmopathy. RNA transcripts were the template for amplifying TCR beta CDR3 regions. Researchers ran a first-round RT-PCR on the TCR CDR3 using the HTBI primer set. In TCRdb, the multiplex PCR reads were re-called with MiXCR into one record per CDR3 protein. The data show about 770,000 distinct CDR3 sequences, 18% seen once. Sequencing was done on a sample of blood. The receptors stem from a woman between 45 and 65 years old with Graves' hyperthyroidism that later progressed to Graves' ophthalmopathy.

The table lists this clonotype with a few counts. This chain joins TRBV5-1 and TRBJ2-3; no reliable D call. This CDR3 comprises 16 residues. Germline V gene data show CDR1 as SGHRS and CDR2 as YFSETQ. The V end lost 0 bases, the J end lost 2 bases, and 13 bases lay between the germline ends. The CDR3 spells CASSLAAEFDTDTQYF. The CDR3 coding sequence is TGCGCCAGCAGCTTGGCCGCCGAATTTGACACAGATACGCAGTATTTT.

This sequence joins TRBV11-3 and TRBJ2-1, with TRBD2 identical over 11 bases. Germline lookup yields CDR1 SGHNT and CDR2 YENEEA. With V trimmed by 4 bases and J by 6 bases, 20 bases remained unmatched. This CDR3 has 20 residues. CDR3 DNA: TGTGCCAGCAGCTCCGAGACAATCCGTAGCGGGGGGGTTTTTGGCAATGAGCAGTTCTTC. Residues: CASSSETIRSGGVFGNEQFF.

This rearrangement joins TRBV11-3 to TRBJ2-1, with a tentative D call TRBD2 (5 bases). This CDR3 has 14 amino acids. CDR1 SGHNT and CDR2 YENEEA come from the germline V gene. Deletions cut 1 base from V and 8 bases from J, with 12 bases between. CDR3 DNA: TGTGCCAGCAGCTTAGCCGGGATGCGGGATGAGCAGTTCTTC. Translating gives CASSLAGMRDEQFF. The whole variable domain, filled in from reference TRBV11-3 and TRBJ2-1, reads EAGVVQSPRYKIIEKKQPVAFWCNPISGHNTLYWYLQNLGQGPELLIRYENEEAVDDSQLPKDRFSAERLKGVDSTLKIQPAELGDSAVYLCASSLAGMRDEQFFGPGTRLTVL.

This clonotype showed up just a few times. The chain recombines TRBV7-3 with TRBJ2-3; 8 bases align to TRBD2. CDR3 length: 18 residues. Germline V gene sequence: CDR1 SGHTA, CDR2 FQGTGA. V gave up 1 base and J gave up 2 bases; unmatched junction bases: 11. The CDR3 spells CASSLIRGGGHNTDTQYF. The CDR3 DNA reads TGTGCCAGCAGCTTAATACGGGGGGGGGGCCACAACACAGATACGCAGTATTTT.

This clonotype has just a few counts. This rearrangement joins TRBV6-1 to TRBJ1-5; 8 positions match TRBD1. The CDR3 runs 15 residues. The V segment lost 6 bases and the J segment 5 bases; nucleotides outside the gene matches: 9. The germline CDR1 and CDR2 sequences are MNHNS and SASEGT. CDR3 residues: CASRDPGQGYQPQHF. Written as DNA, the CDR3 is TGTGCCAGCAGGGACCCCGGACAGGGCTATCAGCCCCAGCATTTT.

Note on this clonotype: At one end the junction does not follow the germline gene, possibly because of a read error. The chain has TRBV2 and TRBJ2-1; 11 bases are a match to TRBD2. The germline V gene has CDR1 SNHLY and CDR2 FYNNEI. The CDR3 has 14 amino acids. The CDR3 sequence: CASIIGLAGNEQLF. CDR3 nucleotides: TGTGCCAGCATAATAGGACTAGCGGGCAATGAGCAGCTCTTC.

On this clonotype itself: Being one base from a much bigger clone, this may be a read error. Likely a read error: the CDR3 ends without its conserved phenylalanine or tryptophan. The V call is TRBV18, the J call TRBJ1-1; 7 bases are shared with TRBD1. Losses at the gene ends were 3 bases for V and 7 bases for J; bases not matched to a gene: 5. Germline V lookup: CDR1 KGHSH, CDR2 LQKENI. CDR3 length: 13 amino acids. The CDR3 reads CASSPGQFLEAFL. CDR3 nucleotides: TGTGCCAGCTCACCGGGACAGTTTCTTGAAGCTTTCCTT.

This chain uses TRBV7-8 with TRBJ2-1, with unresolved D. Germline lookup yields CDR1 SGHVS and CDR2 FQNEAQ. Trimming took off 2 bases at V and 7 bases at J, with 9 bases between the two ends. The CDR3 runs 13 residues. CDR3 DNA sequence: TGTGCCAGCAGCTTACCTGGGCTAAATGAGCAGTTCTTC. Protein: CASSLPGLNEQFF.

This clonotype came up a few times. This chain joins TRBV5-1 and TRBJ2-1, with 7 bases fitting TRBD1. The germline CDR1 and CDR2 sequences are SGHRS and YFSETQ. V shed 0 bases and J 6 bases; nucleotides not matched to a gene: 6. The CDR3 length is 15 residues. In DNA form, the CDR3 reads TGCGCCAGCAGCTTGGGACAGGGATCAATCAATGAGCAGTTCTTC. It is translated as CASSLGQGSINEQFF. Full variable domain (remainder filled in from reference TRBV5-1 and TRBJ2-1): KAGVTQTPRYLIKTRGQQVTLSCSPISGHRSVSWYQQTPGQGLQFLFEYFSETQRNKGNFPGRFSGRQFSNSRSEMNVSTLELGDSALYLCASSLGQGSINEQFFGPGTRLTVL.

This clonotype was detected only a few times. The chain carries TRBV6-1 and TRBJ1-5; 11 bases fit TRBD1. The CDR3 has 15 residues. Trimming cost V 6 bases and J 6 bases; bases outside gene matches: 7. Looked up from germline, CDR1 is MNHNS and CDR2 is SASEGT. The DNA of the CDR3 is TGTGCCAGCAGAGCCAGGACAGGGGGCAGTCAGCCCCAGCATTTT. Its translation is CASRARTGGSQPQHF.

This clonotype was counted a few times. This chain connects TRBV7-9 to TRBJ1-3; 7 bases are shared with TRBD1. Germline CDR1 is SEHNR and CDR2 is FQNEAQ (reference sequence). V dropped 1 base and J dropped 6; count of bases not matched to a gene: 6. CDR3 length equals 15 residues. CDR3 in amino acids: CASSLVSQGENTIYF. CDR3 in DNA: TGTGCCAGCAGCTTAGTTTCCCAGGGGGAAAACACCATATATTTT.

This clonotype turned up a few times. The J gene is TRBJ1-1, the V gene TRBV5-1; no clear D. Germline V gene data show CDR1 as SGHRS and CDR2 as YFSETQ. CDR3 length: 14 residues. V lost 1 base to trimming and J lost 9 bases, with 16 bases between them. CDR3 DNA sequence: TGCGCCAGCAGCTTGCGGCTGGACTACCCCCAAGCTTTCTTT. It encodes CASSLRLDYPQAFF.

This rearrangement joins TRBV19 to TRBJ1-6, with 9 bases fitting TRBD1. CDR1 LNHDA and CDR2 SQIVND come from the germline V gene (reference sequence). Unmatched junction bases numbered 2, after V lost 3 bases and J lost 8 bases. The CDR3 is 14 amino acids. The chain's CDR3 is CASSIRTGDSPLHF. The CDR3 DNA reads TGTGCCAGTAGTATTCGGACAGGGGATTCACCCCTCCACTTT. Full variable domain (outside the CDR3, taken from reference TRBV19 and TRBJ1-6): DGGITQSPKYLFRKEGQNVTLSCEQNLNHDAMYWYRQDPGQGLRLIYYSQIVNDFQKGDIAEGYSVSREKKESFPLTVTSAQKNPTAFYLCASSIRTGDSPLHFGNGTRLTVT.

This chain connects TRBV5-4 to TRBJ2-2; no reliable D call. Germline V CDR1 and CDR2: SGHNT, YYREEE (reference sequence). The V and J ends lost 2 bases and 1 base respectively, with 6 bases between them. CDR3 length: 14 residues. The CDR3 DNA follows: TGTGCCAGCAGCTTTGAGTTGAACACCGGGGAGCTGTTTTTT. Translating it yields CASSFELNTGELFF.

The chain joins TRBV20-1 to TRBJ2-4, with a weak D call TRBD1 (5 bases). Trimming left V 3 bases short and J 4 bases short, with 13 bases between. The CDR3 is 14 residues long. Germline V gene lookup returns CDR1 DFQATT and CDR2 SNEGSKA (reference sequence). Written as DNA, the CDR3 is TGCAGTGCTAGTGGGGCAGGAAGGAAAAACATTCAGTACTTC. This sequence encodes CSASGAGRKNIQYF.

As for this clonotype: A much larger clone differs by one base, so this may be a read error. The V call is TRBV2, the J call TRBJ1-1; TRBD1 matches 11 bases. V lost 4 bases, J lost 4 bases, and 11 bases stayed unmatched. CDR3 length equals 17 residues. Germline V gene sequence: CDR1 SNHLY, CDR2 FYNNEI. As DNA, the CDR3 is TGTGCCAGCAGTGGGGTGTGGCGGACAGGGGGCTCCACTGAAGCTTTCTTT. The encoded protein is CASSGVWRTGGSTEAFF.

This clonotype was counted many times. J is TRBJ2-1 and V is TRBV13; TRBD2 is a possible D gene (6 bases). The germline gives CDR1 PRHDT, CDR2 FYEKMQ (reference sequence). CDR3 size: 17 residues. The germline V and J ends were trimmed by 2 bases and 8 bases, with 22 bases remaining between them. The CDR3 spells CASSLLTSLASTYEQFF. In DNA, the CDR3 is TGTGCCAGCAGCTTACTAACTAGCTTAGCTAGTACATATGAGCAGTTCTTC.

This clonotype turned up a few times. The J gene is TRBJ2-7, the V gene TRBV6-1; D gene uncertain. V was trimmed by 6 bases and J by 3 bases, leaving 9 bases between them. Looked up from germline, CDR1 is MNHNS and CDR2 is SASEGT. CDR3 size: 12 residues. The CDR3 nucleotides are TGTGCCAGCAGGGGCCCCTACTACGAGCAGTACTTC. Amino acids: CASRGPYYEQYF.

The chain employs TRBV3-1 and TRBJ2-1; D gene ambiguous. This CDR3 region has 16 residues. Germline CDR1 is LGHDT and CDR2 is YNNKEL (reference sequence). Between the trimmed V and J ends, which lost 0 bases and 6 bases, there was a span of 15 bases. The CDR3 region has the DNA TGTGCCAGCAGCCAAGATTACGCTAGTCCTCCCAATGAGCAGTTCTTC. Translation gives CASSQDYASPPNEQFF.

V is TRBV10-3 and J is TRBJ1-2, with 8 nucleotides matching TRBD1. There are 13 residues in the CDR3. Germline V gives CDR1 ENHRY, CDR2 SYGVKD. V gave up 11 bases and J gave up 8 bases; unmatched junction bases: 13. CDR3 loop: CAAVSGGAGGYTF. DNA of the CDR3: TGTGCCGCGGTCTCAGGGGGCGCGGGAGGCTACACCTTC.

This clonotype came up a few times. The chain uses TRBV6-1 and TRBJ1-1; 8 bases are a match to TRBD1. Germline CDR1 MNHNS, CDR2 SASEGT. V was pared by 5 bases and J by 4 bases, with 9 bases of the junction left unmatched. The length of the CDR3 is 15 residues. The CDR3 coding sequence is TGTGCCAGCAGTTATTCAACCAGGGGGCCCACTGAAGCTTTCTTT. Encoded protein: CASSYSTRGPTEAFF.

This clonotype was observed a handful of times. CDR3 residues: CAISESEKLFF. DNA of the CDR3: TGTGCCATCAGTGAAAGTGAAAAACTGTTTTTT. The chain links TRBV10-3 to TRBJ1-4, with unresolved D. This CDR3 has 11 residues. V was clipped by 3 bases and J by 7 bases, with 3 bases between them. From germline, CDR1 is ENHRY and CDR2 SYGVKD.

The rearrangement uses TRBV6-2 or TRBV6-3 and TRBJ1-1, with D hard to call. In germline, CDR1 is MNHEY, CDR2 SVGEGT. The V end lost 2 bases, the J end lost 0 bases, and 13 bases lay between the germline ends. CDR3 size: 16 residues. The CDR3 spells CASSYGGYPMNTEAFF. CDR3 in DNA: TGTGCCAGCAGTTACGGAGGATACCCGATGAACACTGAAGCTTTCTTT.

This clonotype was observed many times. The chain uses TRBV2 and TRBJ2-2, with D perhaps matching TRBD2 (5 bases). This CDR3 comprises 15 residues. V was trimmed by 5 bases and J by 0 bases, leaving 10 bases between them. Germline V gene sequence: CDR1 SNHLY, CDR2 FYNNEI. In nucleotides, the CDR3 is TGTGCCAGCAGTCCCCTGGGAGCGAACACCGGGGAGCTGTTTTTT. It specifies CASSPLGANTGELFF. The full variable domain, its missing parts supplied by reference TRBV2 and TRBJ2-2, is EPEVTQTPSHQVTQMGQEVILRCVPISNHLYFYWYRQILGQKVEFLVSFYNNEISEKSEIFDDQFSVERPDGSNFTLKIRSTKLEDSAMYFCASSPLGANTGELFFGEGSRLTVL.

J is TRBJ1-1 and V is TRBV9; TRBD1 is a possible D gene (6 bases). This CDR3 contains 16 residues. The V end lost 3 bases, the J end lost 4 bases, and 19 bases lay between the germline ends. In germline, CDR1 is SGDLS, CDR2 YYNGEE. The CDR3 DNA follows: TGTGCCAGCAGCGAACCGGAGGGGGGTGGGGGCACTGAAGCTTTCTTT. Translating it yields CASSEPEGGGGTEAFF.

This chain connects TRBV7-9 to TRBJ1-2, with D unclear. The CDR3 spans 14 residues. Germline-derived CDR1 and CDR2 are SEHNR and FQNEAQ (reference sequence). V was cut by 1 base and J by 3 bases, with 9 bases left in between. This CDR3 reads CASSLVLGDYGYTF. CDR3 in DNA: TGTGCCAGCAGCTTAGTTCTGGGAGACTATGGCTACACCTTC.

This CDR3 is CASSPPAGFYEQYF. The CDR3 coding sequence is TGCGCCAGCAGCCCCCCCGCAGGGTTCTACGAGCAGTACTTC. V gene TRBV4-1 combines with J gene TRBJ2-7, with D tentatively TRBD1 (5 bases). V gave up 4 bases and J gave up 3 bases, with 13 bases separating them. This CDR3 contains 14 residues. CDR1 is MGHRA and CDR2 is YSYEKL in the germline V gene.